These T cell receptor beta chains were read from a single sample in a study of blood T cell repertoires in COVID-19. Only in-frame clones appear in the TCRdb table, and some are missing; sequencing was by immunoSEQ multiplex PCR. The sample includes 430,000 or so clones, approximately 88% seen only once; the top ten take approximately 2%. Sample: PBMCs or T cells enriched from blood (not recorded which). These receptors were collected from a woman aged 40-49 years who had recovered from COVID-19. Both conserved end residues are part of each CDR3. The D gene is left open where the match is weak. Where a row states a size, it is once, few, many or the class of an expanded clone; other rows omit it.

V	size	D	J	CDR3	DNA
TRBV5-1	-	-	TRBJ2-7	CASSVSRDSKQYF	TGCGCCAGCAGTGTTAGTCGGGATTCTAAGCAGTACTTC
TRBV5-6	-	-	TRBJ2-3	CASSPTGTTDTQYF	TGTGCCAGCAGCCCTACCGGGACAACAGATACGCAGTATTTT
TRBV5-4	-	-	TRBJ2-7	CASTSSGEQYF	TGTGCCAGCACCTCATCGGGAGAGCAGTACTTC
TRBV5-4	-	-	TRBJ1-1	CASRRFGTLNTEAFF	TGTGCCAGCAGGCGATTCGGGACACTGAACACTGAAGCTTTCTTT
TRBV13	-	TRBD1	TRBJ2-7	CASSPGQGMTTEQYF	TGTGCCAGCAGCCCCGGACAGGGGATGACAACCGAGCAGTACTTC
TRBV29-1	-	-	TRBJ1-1	CSVEWRSAGNSAEAFF	TGCAGCGTTGAATGGCGCTCGGCGGGGAATAGCGCTGAAGCTTTCTTT
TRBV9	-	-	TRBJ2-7	CASSPSRQVISYEQYF	TGTGCCAGCTCGCCCAGCCGCCAGGTTATCTCCTACGAGCAGTACTTC
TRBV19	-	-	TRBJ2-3	CASSQYGARILGTDTQYF	TGTGCCAGTAGTCAATATGGGGCCCGAATACTCGGCACAGATACGCAGTATTTT
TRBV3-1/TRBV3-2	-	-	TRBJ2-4	CASSLAAAKNIQYF	TGTGCCAGCAGCCTAGCGGCAGCCAAAAACATTCAGTACTTC
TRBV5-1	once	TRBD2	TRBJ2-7	CASSFRGDPYEQYF	TGCGCCAGCAGCTTTCGGGGGGATCCCTACGAGCAGTACTTC
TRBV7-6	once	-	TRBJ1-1	CASSLGFMNTEAFF	TGTGCCAGCAGCTTAGGTTTTATGAACACTGAAGCTTTCTTT
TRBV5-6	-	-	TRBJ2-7	CASSLAHAYEQYF	TGTGCCAGCAGCTTGGCCCATGCCTACGAGCAGTACTTC
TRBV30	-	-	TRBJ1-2	CAWNFAADYGYTF	TGTGCCTGGAACTTCGCGGCCGACTATGGCTACACCTTC
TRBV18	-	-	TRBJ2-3	CASSPPSAADTQYF	TGTGCCAGCTCACCACCGTCAGCGGCAGATACGCAGTATTTT
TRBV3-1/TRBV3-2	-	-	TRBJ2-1	CASSQGGDKFWEKRYNEQFF	TGTGCCAGCAGCCAGGGTGGAGACAAGTTTTGGGAGAAGCGCTACAATGAGCAGTTCTTC
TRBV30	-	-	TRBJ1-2	CAWSGLGDRQLYGYTF	TGTGCCTGGAGTGGGCTTGGAGACAGACAACTCTATGGCTACACCTTC
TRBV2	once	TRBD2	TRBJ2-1	CASSVGWASGYNEQFF	TGTGCCAGCAGTGTCGGTTGGGCTAGCGGATACAATGAGCAGTTCTTC
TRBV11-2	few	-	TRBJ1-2	CASSLGRLGTTHYGYTF	TGTGCCAGCAGCTTAGGGCGTTTGGGGACAACCCACTATGGCTACACCTTC
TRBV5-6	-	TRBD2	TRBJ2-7	CASSFPGGSYEQYF	TGTGCCAGCAGCTTTCCGGGAGGGAGCTACGAGCAGTACTTC
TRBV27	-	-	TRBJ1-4	CASSLIGSNEKLFF	TGTGCCAGCAGTTTAATCGGTTCCAATGAAAAACTGTTTTTT
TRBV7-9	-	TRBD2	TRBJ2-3	CASSLFAGGPEDTQYF	TGTGCCAGCAGCTTATTCGCGGGAGGGCCTGAAGATACGCAGTATTTT
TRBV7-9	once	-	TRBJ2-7	CASSLSRVEQYF	TGTGCCAGCAGCTTATCGCGGGTCGAGCAGTACTTC
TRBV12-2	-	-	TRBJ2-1	CASLPIPATQGNEQFF	TGTGCAAGTCTCCCCATCCCCGCTACACAGGGGAATGAGCAGTTCTTC
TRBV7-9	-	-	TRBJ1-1	CASSLVVMGASTEAFF	TGTGCCAGCAGCTTAGTGGTCATGGGGGCGTCCACTGAAGCTTTCTTT
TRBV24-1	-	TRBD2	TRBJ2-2	CATSDPAVGLAGGRFGELFF	TGTGCCACCAGTGATCCCGCCGTCGGACTAGCGGGAGGGCGTTTCGGGGAGCTGTTTTTT
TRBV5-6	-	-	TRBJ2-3	CASSPKRGWTDTQYF	TGTGCCAGCAGCCCGAAGAGAGGTTGGACAGATACGCAGTATTTT
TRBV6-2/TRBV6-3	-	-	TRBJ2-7	CASSRGGSFSYEQYF	TGTGCCAGCAGTCGCGGAGGCAGTTTTTCTTACGAGCAGTACTTC
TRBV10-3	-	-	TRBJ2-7	CATEGSGREQYF	TGTGCCACGGAGGGTTCCGGGCGCGAGCAGTACTTC
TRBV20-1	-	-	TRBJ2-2	CSALYTGELFF	TGCAGTGCTCTATATACCGGGGAGCTGTTTTTT
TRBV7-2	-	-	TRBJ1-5	CASSLAQGDQPQHF	TGTGCCAGCAGCTTAGCACAGGGAGATCAGCCCCAGCATTTT
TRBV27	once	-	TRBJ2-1	CASSLYSGSSYNEQFF	TGTGCCAGCAGTTTGTATAGCGGTAGCTCCTACAATGAGCAGTTCTTC
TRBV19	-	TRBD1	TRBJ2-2	CASNLGAGQGFTGELFF	TGTGCCAGTAACCTAGGGGCGGGACAGGGGTTCACCGGGGAGCTGTTTTTT
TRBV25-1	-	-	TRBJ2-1	CASSEFGESDSYNEQFF	TGTGCCAGCAGTGAATTTGGGGAGTCTGACTCCTACAATGAGCAGTTCTTC
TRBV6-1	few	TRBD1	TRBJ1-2	CASSEFGTGSGYTF	TGTGCCAGCAGTGAATTTGGGACAGGGAGTGGCTACACCTTC
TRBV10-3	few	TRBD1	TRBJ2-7	CAISTDRGFDEQYF	TGTGCCATCAGCACGGACAGGGGATTCGACGAGCAGTACTTC
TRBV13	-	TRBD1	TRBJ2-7	CASSPRQGAYEQYF	TGTGCCAGCAGCCCCCGGCAGGGGGCCTACGAGCAGTACTTC
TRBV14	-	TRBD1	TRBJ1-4	CASSLGQINEKLFF	TGTGCCAGCAGCCTGGGACAGATTAATGAAAAACTGTTTTTT
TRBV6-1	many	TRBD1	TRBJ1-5	CASSDYDRGGNQPQHF	TGTGCCAGCAGTGACTACGACAGGGGCGGCAATCAGCCCCAGCATTTT
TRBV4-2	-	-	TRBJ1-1	CASSQDPPWGERLNTEAFF	TGTGCCAGCAGCCAAGATCCCCCCTGGGGGGAGCGATTGAACACTGAAGCTTTCTTT
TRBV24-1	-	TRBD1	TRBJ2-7	CATSDPRTGTEQYF	TGTGCCACCAGTGACCCGAGGACAGGGACCGAGCAGTACTTC